One and the same sample provided the 20 T cell receptor beta chains below, sequenced in a study of blood T cell repertoires in COVID-19. Sequenced by immunoSEQ multiplex PCR; TCRdb stores in-frame clones only, minus some. Of about 340,000 clones in the sample, about 90% are singletons; the top ten hold more than 3%. The sample was peripheral blood. These receptors were obtained from a woman aged 18-35 years who had recovered from COVID-19.

This clone has just one count. CDR3 region: CSALADTQYF. The CDR3 DNA reads TGCAGCGCGCTAGCCGATACGCAGTATTTT. The genes are TRBV29-1 and TRBJ2-3; D possibly corresponds to TRBD2 (5 bases). Germline assignment: CDR1 SQVTM and CDR2 ANQGSEA. V lost 7 bases, J lost 6 bases, and 8 bases lay in between. This CDR3 region has 10 residues.

The chain uses TRBV9 and TRBJ2-7, with TRBD2 identical over 10 bases. This CDR3 region has 15 residues. Germline loops: CDR1 SGDLS, CDR2 YYNGEE. V dropped 0 bases and J dropped 4; count of bases not matched to a gene: 4. CDR3 DNA: TGTGCCAGCAGCGTAGTCACTAGCGGGACGTACGAGCAGTACGTC. As protein: CASSVVTSGTYEQYV.

The chain joins TRBV18 to TRBJ1-5; D might be TRBD1 (5 bases). This CDR3 is 16 amino acids long. Germline loops: CDR1 KGHSH, CDR2 LQKENI. V gave up 3 bases and J gave up 1 base, with 13 bases separating them. The CDR3 nucleotides are TGTGCCAGCTCACCGGGGGGGGGTGACAGCAATCAGCCCCAGCATTTT. This translates into CASSPGGGDSNQPQHF.

This clone was detected only a few times. The V call is TRBV29-1, the J call TRBJ2-5; D uncertain. There are 10 residues in the CDR3. Germline CDR1 and CDR2: SQVTM and ANQGSEA. V was cut by 4 bases and J by 5 bases, with 5 bases left in between. The CDR3 region is CSVAGETQYF. The CDR3 DNA reads as TGCAGCGTTGCCGGGGAGACCCAGTACTTC.

The chain employs TRBV27 and TRBJ2-1; TRBD1 agrees at 9 bases. Germline CDR1 MNHEY, CDR2 SMNVEV (reference sequence). The junction had 10 bases not matched to a gene; V was cut back by 7 bases and J by 0 bases. The CDR3 runs 17 residues. CDR3 residues: CASTRLTTGGSYNEQFF. The CDR3 bases are TGTGCCAGCACCCGCTTGACGACAGGGGGCTCCTACAATGAGCAGTTCTTC.

This chain uses TRBV4-1 with TRBJ1-1; D is uncertain. Trimming took 2 bases from V and 0 from J, leaving 10 bases between them. CDR3 length equals 15 residues. The germline gives CDR1 MGHRA, CDR2 YSYEKL. The CDR3 DNA follows: TGCGCCAGCAGCCAACTGCAGTATTTGAACACTGAAGCTTTCTTT. This encodes CASSQLQYLNTEAFF.

The J gene is TRBJ1-2, the V gene TRBV7-2; a weak D match, TRBD1 (6 bases). V gave up 3 bases and J gave up 9 bases, with 14 bases separating them. Per germline, CDR1 SGHTA and CDR2 FQGNSA. The CDR3 totals 13 residues. The CDR3 DNA follows: TGTGCCAGCAGCTTGTCAGGGGAAGTAAGCTACACCTTC. Translated, it gives CASSLSGEVSYTF.

The chain uses TRBV7-2 and TRBJ2-3; TRBD2 is a possible D gene (6 bases). CDR3 size: 18 residues. Trimming took 6 bases from V and 3 from J, leaving 25 bases between them. Germline-derived CDR1 and CDR2 are SGHTA and FQGNSA. The CDR3 loop is CASSSQGGATLRTDTQYF. In nucleotides, the CDR3 is TGTGCCAGCAGTTCACAAGGAGGGGCTACCCTACGAACAGATACGCAGTATTTT.

The chain joins TRBV9 to TRBJ1-1; D not resolved. Germline loops: CDR1 SGDLS, CDR2 YYNGEE. V was pared by 4 bases and J by 4 bases, with 14 bases between. The CDR3 has 14 amino acids. The CDR3 DNA reads as TGTGCCAGCAGCTTGGAGGGTTGGGGCACTGAAGCTTTCTTT. Translated: CASSLEGWGTEAFF.

The chain carries TRBV7-2 and TRBJ2-3; possible D gene TRBD2, 6 bases. There are 17 residues in the CDR3. Germline CDR1 is SGHTA and CDR2 is FQGNSA. Trimming removed 0 bases from V and 1 base from J, with 14 bases in between. CDR3: CASSLANLARGTDTQYF. The CDR3 coding sequence is TGTGCCAGCAGCTTAGCGAACCTAGCGCGGGGCACAGATACGCAGTATTTT. Combining the CDR3 with reference TRBV7-2 and TRBJ2-3 gives the whole variable domain GAGVSQSPSNKVTEKGKDVELRCDPISGHTALYWYRQSLGQGLEFLIYFQGNSAPDKSGLPSDRFSAERTGGSVSTLTIQRTQQEDSAVYLCASSLANLARGTDTQYFGPGTRLTVL.

The CDR3 DNA reads TGTGCCAGCAGCTCGGACTTCTCTGAGCAGTTCTTC. It yields the protein CASSSDFSEQFF. The gene calls are TRBV7-9 and TRBJ2-1; possibly TRBD2 for D (5 bases). This CDR3 has 12 residues. The germline V gene encodes CDR1 SEHNR and CDR2 FQNEAQ (reference sequence). V lost 4 bases to trimming and J lost 9 bases, with 10 bases between them.

The chain uses TRBV19 and TRBJ2-3; the D gene is possibly TRBD1 (5 bases). The CDR3 covers 15 residues. CDR1 LNHDA and CDR2 SQIVND come from the germline V gene (reference sequence). V lost 6 bases and J lost 1, with 14 bases in between. The CDR3 here is CASSVTQGRTDTQYF. DNA for the CDR3: TGTGCCAGTAGCGTCACTCAGGGTCGCACAGATACGCAGTATTTT.

V is TRBV5-1 and J is TRBJ2-5; 12 positions match TRBD1. The germline V gene encodes CDR1 SGHRS and CDR2 YFSETQ. J was trimmed by 4 bases and V by 7 bases; bases with no gene match: 11. The CDR3 has 16 residues. CDR3 sequence: CASSYRGQGAGETQYF. The CDR3 DNA is TGCGCCAGCTCCTACCGGGGACAGGGGGCGGGAGAGACCCAGTACTTC.

The table lists this clone with a count of one. This rearrangement joins TRBV7-9 to TRBJ2-4; D unresolved. Germline V gene data show CDR1 as SEHNR and CDR2 as FQNEAQ (reference sequence). V lost 4 bases and J 12 bases, leaving 13 bases between the germline ends. This CDR3 is built from 12 residues. CDR3 DNA: TGTGCCAGCAGCTCCCATCTGAGCCCTCAGTACTTC. Translation: CASSSHLSPQYF.

The V call is TRBV2, the J call TRBJ1-5; perhaps TRBD1 as D (5 bases). Trimming removed 6 bases at V and 1 base at J, with 7 bases between. This CDR3 comprises 13 residues. Germline CDR1 is SNHLY and CDR2 is FYNNEI. CDR3 in DNA: TGTGCCAGCAGCAGGGTGAGCAATCAGCCCCAGCATTTT. The encoded protein is CASSRVSNQPQHF.

This chain links TRBV27 with TRBJ1-5, with 7 bases aligning to TRBD1. The junction had 9 bases not matched to a gene; V was cut back by 6 bases and J by 4 bases. There are 15 residues in the CDR3. CDR1 MNHEY and CDR2 SMNVEV come from the germline V gene (reference sequence). The CDR3 bases are TGTGCCAGCAGACCGGGGACAGTAGCAAATCAGCCCCAGCATTTT. Protein: CASRPGTVANQPQHF.

This chain uses TRBV4-3 with TRBJ2-1, with D unresolved. This CDR3 region has 14 residues. The ends were cut back, 1 base at V and 6 bases at J, with 10 bases in the middle. In germline, CDR1 is LGHNA, CDR2 YSLEER. CDR3 in DNA: TGCGCCAGCAGCCAAGGTGGTAGTAGCAATGAGCAGTTCTTC. Encoded protein: CASSQGGSSNEQFF.

V gene TRBV4-3 combines with J gene TRBJ2-1, with 7 bases lining up with TRBD1. This CDR3 region has 15 residues. CDR1 and CDR2 (germline): LGHNA, YSLEER. V lost 5 bases to trimming and J lost 2 bases; unmatched junction nucleotides: 6. CDR3 residues: CASSAGGDTYNEQFF. As DNA, the CDR3 is TGCGCCAGCAGCGCAGGGGGAGATACCTACAATGAGCAGTTCTTC.

The chain joins TRBV4-3 to TRBJ1-2; 10 bases fit TRBD1. Trimming removed 0 bases from V and 8 bases from J; junction bases left unmatched: 6. Germline assignment: CDR1 LGHNA and CDR2 YSLEER. The CDR3 is 15 residues long. For the CDR3, the DNA is TGCGCCAGCAGCCAAGATCCCGACAGGGGGCACGGCTACACCTTC. Translating gives CASSQDPDRGHGYTF.

This chain connects TRBV30 to TRBJ2-1, with D hard to call. V was shortened by 2 bases and J by 10 bases, with 9 bases between the two germline ends. Germline lookup yields CDR1 GTSNPN and CDR2 SVGIG (reference sequence). This CDR3 has 11 amino acids. CDR3 sequence (DNA): TGTGCCTGGAGTTTCCGAGCCGAGCAGTTCTTC. Protein product: CAWSFRAEQFF.